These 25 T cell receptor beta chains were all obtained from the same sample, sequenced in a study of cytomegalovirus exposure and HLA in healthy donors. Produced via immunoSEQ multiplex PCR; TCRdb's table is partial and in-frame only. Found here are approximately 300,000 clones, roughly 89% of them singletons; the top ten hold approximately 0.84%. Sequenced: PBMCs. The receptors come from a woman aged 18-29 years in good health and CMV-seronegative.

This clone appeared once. The CDR3 loop is CASSRTNRVITGELFF. The DNA of the CDR3 is TGTGCCAGCAGCCGAACGAACCGGGTTATCACCGGGGAGCTGTTTTTT. This sequence joins TRBV7-9 and TRBJ2-2; unclear D gene. This CDR3 spans 16 amino acids. Trimming cost V 5 bases and J 4 bases, with 17 bases left between them. Germline loops: CDR1 SEHNR, CDR2 FQNEAQ (reference sequence). The full variable domain, in which reference TRBV7-9 and TRBJ2-2 provide the parts outside the CDR3, is DTGVSQNPRHKITKRGQNVTFRCDPISEHNRLYWYRQTLGQGPEFLTYFQNEAQLEKSRLLSDRFSAERPKGSFSTLEIQRTEQGDSAMYLCASSRTNRVITGELFFGEGSRLTVL.

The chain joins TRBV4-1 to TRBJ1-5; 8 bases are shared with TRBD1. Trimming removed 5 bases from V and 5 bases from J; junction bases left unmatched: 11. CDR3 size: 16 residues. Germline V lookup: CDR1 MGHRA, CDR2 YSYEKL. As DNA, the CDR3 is TGCGCCAGCAGCTTACGACAGGGGACTTTCCATCAGCCCCAGCATTTT. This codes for CASSLRQGTFHQPQHF.

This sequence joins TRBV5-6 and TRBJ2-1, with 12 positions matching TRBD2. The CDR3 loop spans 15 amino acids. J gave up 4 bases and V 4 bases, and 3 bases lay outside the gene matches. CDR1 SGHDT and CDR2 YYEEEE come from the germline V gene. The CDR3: CASSPSGRGYNEQFF. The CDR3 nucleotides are TGTGCCAGCAGCCCTAGCGGGAGGGGATACAATGAGCAGTTCTTC.

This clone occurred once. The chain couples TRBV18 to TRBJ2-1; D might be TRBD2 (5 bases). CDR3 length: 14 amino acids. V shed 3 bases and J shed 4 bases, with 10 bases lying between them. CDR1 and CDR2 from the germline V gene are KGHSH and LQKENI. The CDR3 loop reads CASSPRSGYNEQFF. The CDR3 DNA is TGTGCCAGCTCACCGCGGAGCGGATACAATGAGCAGTTCTTC.

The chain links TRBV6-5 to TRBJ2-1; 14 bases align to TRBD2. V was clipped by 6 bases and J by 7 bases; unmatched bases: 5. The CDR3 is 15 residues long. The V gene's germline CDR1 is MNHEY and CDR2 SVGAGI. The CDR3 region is CASRSGLAGENEQFF. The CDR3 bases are TGTGCCAGCAGATCGGGACTAGCGGGAGAGAATGAGCAGTTCTTC.

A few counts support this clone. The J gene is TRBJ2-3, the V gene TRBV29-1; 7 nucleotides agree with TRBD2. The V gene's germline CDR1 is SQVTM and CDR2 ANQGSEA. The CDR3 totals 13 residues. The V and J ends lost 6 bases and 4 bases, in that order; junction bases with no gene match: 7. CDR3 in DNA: TGCAGCGTCCAGAAGGCGGGGGCAGATACGCAGTATTTT. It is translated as CSVQKAGADTQYF.

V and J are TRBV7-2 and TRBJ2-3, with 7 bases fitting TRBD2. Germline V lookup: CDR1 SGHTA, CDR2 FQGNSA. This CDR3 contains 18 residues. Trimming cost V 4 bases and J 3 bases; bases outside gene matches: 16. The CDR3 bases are TGTGCCAGCAGCTCCTCTACCACTAGCGTATTGGGTACAGATACGCAGTATTTT. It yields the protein CASSSSTTSVLGTDTQYF.

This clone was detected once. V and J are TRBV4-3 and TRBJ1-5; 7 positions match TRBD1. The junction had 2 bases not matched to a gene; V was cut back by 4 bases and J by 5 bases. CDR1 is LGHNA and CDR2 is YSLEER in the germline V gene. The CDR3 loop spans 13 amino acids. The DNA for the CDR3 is TGCGCCAGCAGCCTCGGGACAGATCAGCCCCAGCATTTT. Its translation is CASSLGTDQPQHF.

CDR3 residues: CASSVAASYVNEQFF. CDR3 DNA: TGTGCCAGCAGCGTAGCCGCAAGCTATGTCAATGAGCAGTTCTTC. The chain employs TRBV9 and TRBJ2-1; D unclear. Germline CDR1 and CDR2: SGDLS and YYNGEE. The CDR3 contains 15 residues. Trimming shortened V by 0 bases and J by 6 bases, and 13 bases separated the two germline ends.

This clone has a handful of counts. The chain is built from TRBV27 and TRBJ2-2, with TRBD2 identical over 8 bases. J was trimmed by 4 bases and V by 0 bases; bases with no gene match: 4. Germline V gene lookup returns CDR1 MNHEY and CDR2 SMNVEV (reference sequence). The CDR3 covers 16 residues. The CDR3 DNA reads TGTGCCAGCAGTTTATCCGGGAGGGCCGTCACCGGGGAGCTGTTTTTT. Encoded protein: CASSLSGRAVTGELFF.

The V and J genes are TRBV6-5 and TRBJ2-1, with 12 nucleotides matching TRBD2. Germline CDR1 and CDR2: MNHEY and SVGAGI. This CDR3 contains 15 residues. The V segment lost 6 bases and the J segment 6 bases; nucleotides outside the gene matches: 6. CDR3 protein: CASSLLAGGRNEQFF. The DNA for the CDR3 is TGTGCCAGCAGCCTGCTAGCGGGAGGGCGCAATGAGCAGTTCTTC.

This CDR3 is CASSVVQSTDTQYF. CDR3 nucleotides: TGTGCCAGCAGTGTTGTACAGAGCACAGATACGCAGTATTTT. The chain combines TRBV2 with TRBJ2-3, with no clear D. This CDR3 spans 14 amino acids. V was pared by 4 bases and J by 0 bases, with 8 bases between. The germline CDR1 and CDR2 sequences are SNHLY and FYNNEI.

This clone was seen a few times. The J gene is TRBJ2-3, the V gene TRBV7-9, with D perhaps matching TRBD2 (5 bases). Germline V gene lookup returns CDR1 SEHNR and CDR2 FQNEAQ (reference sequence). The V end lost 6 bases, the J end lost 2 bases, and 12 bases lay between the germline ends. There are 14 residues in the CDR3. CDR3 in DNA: TGTGCCAGCAGACTAGGCCAGCCCACAGATACGCAGTATTTT. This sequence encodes CASRLGQPTDTQYF.

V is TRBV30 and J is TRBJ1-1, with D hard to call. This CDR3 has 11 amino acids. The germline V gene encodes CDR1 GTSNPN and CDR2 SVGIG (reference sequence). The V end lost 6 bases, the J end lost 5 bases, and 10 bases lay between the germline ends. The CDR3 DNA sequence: TGTGCCTGTTCCGCGAGTACTGAAGCTTTCTTT. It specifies CACSASTEAFF.

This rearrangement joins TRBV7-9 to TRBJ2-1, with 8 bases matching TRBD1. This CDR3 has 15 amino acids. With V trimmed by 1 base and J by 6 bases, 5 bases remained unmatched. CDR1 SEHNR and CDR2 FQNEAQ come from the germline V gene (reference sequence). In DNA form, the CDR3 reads TGTGCCAGCAGCTTAGGGACAGGGCTGGGCAATGAGCAGTTCTTC. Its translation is CASSLGTGLGNEQFF.

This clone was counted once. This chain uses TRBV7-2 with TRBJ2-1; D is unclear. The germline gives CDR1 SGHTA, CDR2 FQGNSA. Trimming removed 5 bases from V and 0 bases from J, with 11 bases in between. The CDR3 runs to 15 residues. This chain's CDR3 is CASSPHSGSYNEQFF. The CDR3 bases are TGTGCCAGCAGCCCCCACTCCGGCTCCTACAATGAGCAGTTCTTC.

The CDR3 DNA sequence: TGTGCCAGCAGCCTGGGACTAGCGGGAGTGGCAGATACGCAGTATTTT. Residues: CASSLGLAGVADTQYF. The chain joins TRBV13 to TRBJ2-3; TRBD2 matches 14 bases. Germline V gives CDR1 PRHDT, CDR2 FYEKMQ (reference sequence). This CDR3 region has 16 residues. V dropped 5 bases and J dropped 4; count of bases not matched to a gene: 5.

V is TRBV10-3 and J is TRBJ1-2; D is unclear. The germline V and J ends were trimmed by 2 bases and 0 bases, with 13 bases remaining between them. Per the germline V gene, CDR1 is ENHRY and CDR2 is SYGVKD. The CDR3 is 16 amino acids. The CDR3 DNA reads TGTGCCATCAGTGAGGAGGGAGCCTCAGCTAACTATGGCTACACCTTC. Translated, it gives CAISEEGASANYGYTF.

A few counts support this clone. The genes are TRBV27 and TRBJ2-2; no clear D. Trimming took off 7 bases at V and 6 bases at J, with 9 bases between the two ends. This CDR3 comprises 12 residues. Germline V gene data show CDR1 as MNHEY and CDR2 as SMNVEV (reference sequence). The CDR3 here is CASMLLPGELFF. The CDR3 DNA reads TGTGCCAGCATGCTACTCCCCGGGGAGCTGTTTTTT.

CDR3 residues: CASSYSAGVLNEQFF. The CDR3 DNA reads as TGTGCCAGCAGTTACTCAGCGGGAGTCTTAAATGAGCAGTTCTTC. The chain has TRBV6-5 and TRBJ2-1, with 8 bases fitting TRBD2. V lost 0 bases, J lost 7 bases, and 5 bases stayed unmatched. Germline V gene sequence: CDR1 MNHEY, CDR2 SVGAGI. The CDR3 runs to 15 residues.

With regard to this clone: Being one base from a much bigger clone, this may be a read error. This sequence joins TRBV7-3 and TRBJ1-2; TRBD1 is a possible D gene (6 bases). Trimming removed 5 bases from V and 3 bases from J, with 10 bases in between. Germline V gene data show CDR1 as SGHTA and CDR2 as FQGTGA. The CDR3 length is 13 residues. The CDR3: CASSPRQDYGYTF. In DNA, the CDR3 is TGTGCCAGCAGCCCCCGACAGGACTATGGCTACACCTTC.

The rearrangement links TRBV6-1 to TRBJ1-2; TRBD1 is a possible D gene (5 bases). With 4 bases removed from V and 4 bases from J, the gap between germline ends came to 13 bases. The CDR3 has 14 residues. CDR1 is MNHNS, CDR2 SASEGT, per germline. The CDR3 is CASSVGGNSYGYTF. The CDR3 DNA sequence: TGTGCCAGCAGTGTCGGGGGTAACTCCTATGGCTACACCTTC.

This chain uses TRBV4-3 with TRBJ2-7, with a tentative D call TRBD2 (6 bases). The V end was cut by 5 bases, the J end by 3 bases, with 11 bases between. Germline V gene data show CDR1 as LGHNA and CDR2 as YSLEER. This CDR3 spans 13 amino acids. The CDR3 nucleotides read TGCGCCAGCAGCGGAGGGAATAACTACGAGCAGTACTTC. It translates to CASSGGNNYEQYF.

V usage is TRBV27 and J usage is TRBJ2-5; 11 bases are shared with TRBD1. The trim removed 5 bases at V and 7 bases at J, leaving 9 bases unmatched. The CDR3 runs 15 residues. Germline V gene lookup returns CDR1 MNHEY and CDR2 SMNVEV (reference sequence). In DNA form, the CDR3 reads TGTGCCAGCAGTCAACCCGGGACAGGGGGAGGGACCCAGTACTTC. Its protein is CASSQPGTGGGTQYF.

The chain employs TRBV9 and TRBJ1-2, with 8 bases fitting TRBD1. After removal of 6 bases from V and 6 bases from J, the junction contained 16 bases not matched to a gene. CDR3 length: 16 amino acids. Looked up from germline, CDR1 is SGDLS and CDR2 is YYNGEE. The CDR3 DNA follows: TGTGCCAGCACCGGGAGGTTGGCAGGGGGCGAGGATGGCTACACCTTC. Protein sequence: CASTGRLAGGEDGYTF.